This record looks at one T cell receptor (beta chain) sequence and its context. What it binds is not known. The record originates from a study of shared clonotypes between healthy human individuals. Study-level information: There were three CD4 naive, three CD4 memory, two CD8 naive and one CD8 memory plates per donor.

Data came from immunoSEQ multiplex PCR; TCRdb stores just in-frame clones and leaves some out. Here the sample spans more than 1.2 million clones, 98% to 99% being singletons. Notes on the study in general: Generally, naive subsets came out with larger estimated richness than memory subsets. Sharing across a few donors was seen in 4% to 6.5% of naive CD4 clonotypes.

Sample: naive CD4+ T cells sorted from blood. Indicated subset: CD45RA+ positively selected. This sequence was found in a man aged 25 to 45 in good health.

CDR3 nucleotides: TGTGCCAGCAGCAACGGACTAGCGGGGGAGCAGTTCTTC. Residues: CASSNGLAGEQFF. The J gene is TRBJ2-1, the V gene TRBV9, with 12 bases that match TRBD2. The ends lost 4 bases at V and 10 bases at J; junction bases unmatched: 3. Germline V CDR1 and CDR2: SGDLS, YYNGEE. The CDR3 contains 13 residues. The whole variable domain, filled in from reference TRBV9 and TRBJ2-1, reads DSGVTQTPKHLITATGQRVTLRCSPRSGDLSVYWYQQSLDQGLQFLIQYYNGEERAKGNILERFSAQQFPDLHSELNLSSLELGDSALYFCASSNGLAGEQFFGPGTRLTVL.